Listed here are 27 T cell receptor beta chains from one sample, sequenced in a study of fetal regulatory T cell absence and autoimmunity. TCRdb's table, derived via immunoSEQ multiplex PCR, lists solely in-frame clones and lacks some. The table includes around 100,000 clones, less than 80% detected once. Sequenced: pancreas tissue. The receptors originated from a male donor with IPEX syndrome.

The J gene is TRBJ2-7, the V gene TRBV11-2, with 12 nucleotides matching TRBD2. The length of the CDR3 is 19 residues. Looked up from germline, CDR1 is SGHAT and CDR2 is FQNNGV. V was clipped by 1 base and J by 0 bases; unmatched bases: 10. In DNA form, the CDR3 reads TGTGCCAGCAGCTTAGGACTCCGTCTAGCGGGAGGGAGCTCCTACGAGCAGTACTTC. Amino acids: CASSLGLRLAGGSSYEQYF.

The chain recombines TRBV19 with TRBJ2-2; possibly TRBD2 for D (6 bases). Germline CDR1 reads LNHDA; CDR2 reads SQIVND (reference sequence). Trimming shortened V by 1 base and J by 0 bases, and 6 bases separated the two germline ends. This CDR3 is 15 amino acids long. This CDR3 is CASSIGLANTGELFF. The DNA of the CDR3 is TGTGCCAGTAGTATAGGACTAGCGAACACCGGGGAGCTGTTTTTT. The whole variable domain, filled in from reference TRBV19 and TRBJ2-2, reads DGGITQSPKYLFRKEGQNVTLSCEQNLNHDAMYWYRQDPGQGLRLIYYSQIVNDFQKGDIAEGYSVSREKKESFPLTVTSAQKNPTAFYLCASSIGLANTGELFFGEGSRLTVL.

This clone was counted between two and nine times. The CDR3, as DNA: TGTGCCAGCAGCTTGGGGGCCACTGAAGCTTTCTTT. Its translation: CASSLGATEAFF. This sequence joins TRBV7-9 and TRBJ1-1, with D possibly being TRBD1 (6 bases). Germline CDR1 and CDR2: SEHNR and FQNEAQ (reference sequence). This CDR3 comprises 12 residues. The V and J ends lost 3 bases and 4 bases respectively, with 6 bases between them.

The chain recombines TRBV6-5 with TRBJ1-2; D is possibly TRBD1 (5 bases). Germline V gives CDR1 MNHEY, CDR2 SVGAGI. Trimming shortened V by 7 bases and J by 8 bases, and 14 bases separated the two germline ends. This CDR3 region has 12 residues. Written as DNA, the CDR3 is TGTGCCAGCACTACGGCTGAGGGGGGCTACACCTTC. The encoded protein is CASTTAEGGYTF.

V is TRBV19 and J is TRBJ2-3; weak D call: TRBD1 (5 bases). The V and J ends lost 0 bases and 4 bases respectively, with 14 bases between them. Looked up from germline, CDR1 is LNHDA and CDR2 is SQIVND (reference sequence). The CDR3 consists of 16 residues. The CDR3, as DNA: TGTGCCAGTAGTATAGATAAGATGGTGGGGCCAGATACGCAGTATTTT. Residues: CASSIDKMVGPDTQYF.

The genes are TRBV18 and TRBJ2-7, with 10 bases that match TRBD2. CDR1 and CDR2 from the germline V gene are KGHSH and LQKENI. Losses at the gene ends were 2 bases for V and 2 bases for J; bases not matched to a gene: 3. The CDR3 length is 15 residues. CDR3 in DNA: TGTGCCAGCTCACCAAGACTAGCGGGTACCTACGAGCAGTACTTC. Amino acid sequence: CASSPRLAGTYEQYF.

The chain carries TRBV5-8 and TRBJ2-3; 7 bases match TRBD2. Germline V gives CDR1 SGHTS, CDR2 YDEGEE. V lost 0 bases, J lost 6 bases, and 4 bases stayed unmatched. This CDR3 spans 14 amino acids. CDR3 DNA: TGTGCCAGCAGCTTGGGGCTAGCGGCCGATACGCAGTATTTT. Amino acids: CASSLGLAADTQYF.

The chain links TRBV6-1 to TRBJ1-3; tentatively, D is TRBD1 (5 bases). Germline CDR1 reads MNHNS; CDR2 reads SASEGT. This CDR3 comprises 16 residues. The germline V and J ends were trimmed by 2 bases and 0 bases, with 11 bases remaining between them. CDR3 nucleotides: TGTGCCAGCAGTGAAATGGACACCTACTCTGGAAACACCATATATTTT. Amino acids: CASSEMDTYSGNTIYF.

The chain recombines TRBV5-6 with TRBJ2-4; unclear D gene. The CDR3 runs to 14 residues. The ends were cut back, 4 bases at V and 0 bases at J, with 8 bases in the middle. From germline, CDR1 is SGHDT and CDR2 YYEEEE. The CDR3 spells CASSVQLAKNIQYF. Written as DNA, the CDR3 is TGTGCCAGCAGCGTCCAACTAGCCAAAAACATTCAGTACTTC.

The gene calls are TRBV10-3 and TRBJ2-2; D may be TRBD1 (5 bases). CDR3 length equals 12 residues. V was trimmed by 6 bases and J by 9 bases, leaving 11 bases between them. Germline CDR1 ENHRY, CDR2 SYGVKD. CDR3 sequence (DNA): TGTGCCATCAGCCAGGGTATCCGGGAGCTGTTTTTT. Amino acids: CAISQGIRELFF.

This clone appeared a single time. This rearrangement joins TRBV30 to TRBJ2-3; 13 nucleotides match TRBD2. The CDR3 loop spans 15 amino acids. J was trimmed by 4 bases and V by 0 bases; bases with no gene match: 1. Germline CDR1 reads GTSNPN; CDR2 reads SVGIG (reference sequence). CDR3 region: CAWSVLAGGPDTQYF. In nucleotides, the CDR3 is TGTGCCTGGAGTGTACTAGCGGGGGGGCCAGATACGCAGTATTTT.

V gene TRBV4-3 combines with J gene TRBJ1-2; 7 bases fit TRBD1. From germline, CDR1 is LGHNA and CDR2 YSLEER. V shed 1 base and J 4 bases; nucleotides not matched to a gene: 0. CDR3 length equals 13 residues. The CDR3 loop is CASSQAGGYGYTF. The CDR3 DNA sequence: TGCGCCAGCAGCCAAGCAGGGGGCTATGGCTACACCTTC.

The J gene is TRBJ2-3, the V gene TRBV6-6; D remains unclear. CDR3 length equals 11 residues. Germline CDR1 is MNHNY and CDR2 is SVGAGI (reference sequence). V was pared by 5 bases and J by 10 bases, with 10 bases between. The CDR3 bases are TGTGCCAGCAGTGCAGGCTCTGCGCAGTATTTT. This encodes CASSAGSAQYF.

This clone was observed a handful of times. The J gene is TRBJ1-2, the V gene TRBV9; 10 nucleotides agree with TRBD1. CDR1 and CDR2 from the germline V gene are SGDLS and YYNGEE. Unmatched junction bases numbered 7, after V lost 1 base and J lost 7 bases. The CDR3 runs to 15 residues. CDR3 protein: CASSVRDRGQGGYTF. The CDR3 DNA reads TGTGCCAGCAGCGTACGGGACAGGGGACAAGGTGGCTACACCTTC.

This CDR3 reads CASSLVGTGVTDTQYF. DNA for the CDR3: TGTGCCAGCAGCTTGGTCGGGACAGGGGTCACAGATACGCAGTATTTT. The chain employs TRBV5-5 and TRBJ2-3; TRBD1 matches 10 bases. Germline V gene data show CDR1 as SGHKS and CDR2 as YYEKEE (reference sequence). V shed 0 bases, J shed 2 bases, and the junction held 3 bases outside the gene matches. This CDR3 has 16 residues.

The rearrangement uses TRBV6-6 and TRBJ1-1, with a weak D call TRBD1 (6 bases). Germline CDR1 is MNHNY and CDR2 is SVGAGI (reference sequence). The CDR3 spans 15 residues. With 0 bases removed from V and 5 bases from J, the gap between germline ends came to 13 bases. Here the CDR3 reads CASSYSAGAGTEAFF. CDR3 DNA: TGTGCCAGCAGTTACTCAGCAGGGGCAGGGACTGAAGCTTTCTTT.

This clone was counted a few times. The chain combines TRBV11-3 with TRBJ2-1, with TRBD2 matching 11 bases. CDR3 length equals 15 residues. Losses at the gene ends were 1 base for V and 9 bases for J; bases not matched to a gene: 5. Germline V gene data show CDR1 as SGHNT and CDR2 as YENEEA. The CDR3: CASSLGGLAGGEQFF. DNA for the CDR3: TGTGCCAGCAGCTTAGGAGGCCTAGCGGGAGGTGAGCAGTTCTTC.

The chain employs TRBV7-6 and TRBJ1-2, with a weak D call TRBD1 (5 bases). There are 13 residues in the CDR3. Trimming cost V 1 base and J 2 bases, with 5 bases left between them. From germline, CDR1 is SGHVS and CDR2 FNYEAQ. CDR3 DNA: TGTGCCAGCAGCTTAGGGACAAACTATGGCTACACCTTC. This codes for CASSLGTNYGYTF.

The chain recombines TRBV4-3 with TRBJ2-1, with D possibly matching TRBD2 (6 bases). V was cut by 0 bases and J by 8 bases, with 17 bases left in between. Germline V CDR1 and CDR2: LGHNA, YSLEER. The CDR3 extends over 16 amino acids. The CDR3 DNA reads as TGCGCCAGCAGCCAAGATCCCCTAGCGCCTGGGGATGAGCAGTTCTTC. Amino acids: CASSQDPLAPGDEQFF.

To note about this clone: One end of the junction fails to match germline, which may point to a read error. V gene TRBV7-6 combines with J gene TRBJ1-1, with a tentative D call TRBD1 (6 bases). Looked up from germline, CDR1 is SGHVS and CDR2 is FNYEAQ. The CDR3 is 13 amino acids. In DNA, the CDR3 is TGTGCCAGCAGATTAGCAGGGGACACTGAAGCTTTCTTT. It codes for CASRLAGDTEAFF.

The V gene is TRBV19, the J gene TRBJ2-3; 8 bases match TRBD1. V gave up 2 bases and J gave up 1 base; unmatched junction bases: 2. Germline CDR1 and CDR2: LNHDA and SQIVND (reference sequence). This CDR3 contains 15 residues. The DNA for the CDR3 is TGTGCCAGTAGTATAATGGACAGGGGCACAGATACGCAGTATTTT. Encoded protein: CASSIMDRGTDTQYF.

The gene calls are TRBV2 and TRBJ2-7; D possibly corresponds to TRBD1 (7 bases). CDR1 is SNHLY and CDR2 is FYNNEI in the germline V gene. This CDR3 has 15 amino acids. Trimming removed 6 bases at V and 1 base at J, with 16 bases between. As DNA, the CDR3 is TGTGCCAGCAGGAAAAACAGGGGAGGATCCTACGAGCAGTACTTC. Amino acids: CASRKNRGGSYEQYF.

The chain employs TRBV4-2 and TRBJ1-2, with D uncertain. The CDR3 is made up of 17 amino acids. V was trimmed by 0 bases and J by 4 bases, leaving 18 bases between them. Germline CDR1 is LGHNA and CDR2 is YNFKEQ. The CDR3 sequence is CASSQDKIREYGYGYTF. The CDR3 coding sequence is TGTGCCAGCAGCCAAGATAAGATTAGGGAGTATGGCTATGGCTACACCTTC.

In DNA form, the CDR3 reads TGTGCCAGCAGTGAGGATAGCGGGAGTTTCGGAGATACGCAGTATTTT. It specifies CASSEDSGSFGDTQYF. The chain couples TRBV2 to TRBJ2-3; 9 bases line up with TRBD2. This CDR3 region has 16 residues. Germline CDR1 and CDR2: SNHLY and FYNNEI. The trim removed 3 bases at V and 5 bases at J, leaving 9 bases unmatched.

The CDR3 DNA reads as TGTGCCAGCAGTTCCTACCGGGACATAGCTAACTATGGCTACACCTTC. Residues: CASSSYRDIANYGYTF. The gene calls are TRBV27 and TRBJ1-2, with D tentatively TRBD1 (6 bases). Trimming took off 4 bases at V and 0 bases at J, with 15 bases between the two ends. Germline V CDR1 and CDR2: MNHEY, SMNVEV (reference sequence). The CDR3 loop spans 16 amino acids.

The rearrangement links TRBV10-3 to TRBJ2-3, with TRBD2 matching over 16 bases. The ends lost 8 bases at V and 1 base at J; junction bases unmatched: 3. This CDR3 has 16 amino acids. Germline CDR1 ENHRY, CDR2 SYGVKD. The CDR3 here is CAISGTSGGGTDTQYF. The CDR3 region has the DNA TGTGCCATCTCGGGGACTAGCGGGGGGGGCACAGATACGCAGTATTTT.

The chain recombines TRBV7-2 with TRBJ2-1; tentative D call: TRBD2 (5 bases). V was trimmed by 4 bases and J by 14 bases, leaving 18 bases between them. CDR3 length: 13 residues. The germline V gene encodes CDR1 SGHTA and CDR2 FQGNSA. The CDR3 region is CASSWRVQSSKFF. The CDR3 nucleotides read TGTGCCAGCAGCTGGCGGGTTCAGAGCTCAAAGTTCTTC.